This TCR beta chain was sequenced for a study of shared clonotypes between healthy human individuals. The table came from immunoSEQ multiplex PCR; TCRdb's copy has only in-frame clones and leaves some out. The sample carries about 2.4 million clones, over 85% recorded once. Of note for this clone: Antigen unknown.

The germline V and J ends were trimmed by 4 bases and 2 bases, with 10 bases remaining between them. This CDR3 region has 14 residues. CDR1 and CDR2 from the germline V gene are SGHRS and YFSETQ. Findings and caveats of the study: Among donors, clonotype sharing was expected to be affected by sequencing depth.

The chain carries TRBV5-1 and TRBJ1-3; weak D call: TRBD1 (6 bases). The origin of this receptor is a young man in good health. Some clones in this sample may be carry-over from other donors' samples. Sequenced material: naive CD4+ T cells from PBMCs. Sample subset: CD45RA+ positively selected. The chain's CDR3 is CASSEGQAGNTIYF. CDR3 sequence (DNA): TGCGCCAGCAGCGAGGGACAAGCTGGAAACACCATATATTTT.